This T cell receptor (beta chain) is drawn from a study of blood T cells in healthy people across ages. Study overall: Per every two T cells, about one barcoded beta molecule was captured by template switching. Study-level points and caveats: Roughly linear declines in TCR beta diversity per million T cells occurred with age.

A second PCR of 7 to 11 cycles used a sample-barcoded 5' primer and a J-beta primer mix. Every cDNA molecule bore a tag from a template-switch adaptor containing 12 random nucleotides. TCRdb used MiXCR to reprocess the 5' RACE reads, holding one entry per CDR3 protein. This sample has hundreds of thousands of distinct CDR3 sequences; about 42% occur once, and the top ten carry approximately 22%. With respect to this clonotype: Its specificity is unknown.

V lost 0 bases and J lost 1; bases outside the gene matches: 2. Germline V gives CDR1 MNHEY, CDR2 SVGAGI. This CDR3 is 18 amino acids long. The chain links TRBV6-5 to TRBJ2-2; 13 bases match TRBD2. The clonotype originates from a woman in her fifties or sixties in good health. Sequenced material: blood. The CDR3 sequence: CASSYSLAGGLNTGELFF. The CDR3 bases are TGTGCCAGCAGTTACTCACTAGCGGGGGGGCTGAACACCGGGGAGCTGTTTTTT.